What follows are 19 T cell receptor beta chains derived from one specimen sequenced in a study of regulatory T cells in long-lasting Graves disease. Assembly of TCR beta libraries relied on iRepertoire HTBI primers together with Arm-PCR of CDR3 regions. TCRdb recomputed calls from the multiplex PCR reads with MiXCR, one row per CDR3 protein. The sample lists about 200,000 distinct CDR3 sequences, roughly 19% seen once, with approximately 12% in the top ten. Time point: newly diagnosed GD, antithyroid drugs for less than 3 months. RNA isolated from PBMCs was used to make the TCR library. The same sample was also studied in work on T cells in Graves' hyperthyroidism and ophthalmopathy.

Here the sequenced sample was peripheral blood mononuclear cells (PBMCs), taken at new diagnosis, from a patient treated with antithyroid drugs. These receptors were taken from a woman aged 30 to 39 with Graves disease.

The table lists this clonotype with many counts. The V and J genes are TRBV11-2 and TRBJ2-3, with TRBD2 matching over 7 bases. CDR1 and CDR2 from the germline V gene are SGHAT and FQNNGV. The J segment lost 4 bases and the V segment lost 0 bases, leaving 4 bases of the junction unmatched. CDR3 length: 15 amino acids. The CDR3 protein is CASSLERGLADTQYF. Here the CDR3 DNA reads TGTGCCAGCAGCTTAGAGCGGGGGTTGGCAGATACGCAGTATTTT.

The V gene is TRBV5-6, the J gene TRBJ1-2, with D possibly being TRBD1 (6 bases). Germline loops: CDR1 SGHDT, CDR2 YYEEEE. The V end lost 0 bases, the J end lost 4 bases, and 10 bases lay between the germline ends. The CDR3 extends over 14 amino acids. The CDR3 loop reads CASSLGTETYGYTF. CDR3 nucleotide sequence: TGTGCCAGCAGCTTGGGGACAGAGACCTATGGCTACACCTTC.

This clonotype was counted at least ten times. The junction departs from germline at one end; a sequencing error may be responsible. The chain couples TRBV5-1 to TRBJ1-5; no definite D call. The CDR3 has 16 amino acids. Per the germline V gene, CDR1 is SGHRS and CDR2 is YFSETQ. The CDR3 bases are TGTGCCAGCAGCTTGGCCTTCCGGACGGTAGGTCAGCCCCAGCATTTT. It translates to CASSLAFRTVGQPQHF.

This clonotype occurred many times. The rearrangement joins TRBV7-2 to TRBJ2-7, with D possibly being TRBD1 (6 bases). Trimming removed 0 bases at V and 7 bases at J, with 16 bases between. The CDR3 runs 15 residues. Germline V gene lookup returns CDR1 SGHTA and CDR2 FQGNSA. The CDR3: CASSLAGQGRREQYF. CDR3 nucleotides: TGTGCCAGCAGCTTAGCGGGGCAGGGGCGACGAGAGCAGTACTTC.

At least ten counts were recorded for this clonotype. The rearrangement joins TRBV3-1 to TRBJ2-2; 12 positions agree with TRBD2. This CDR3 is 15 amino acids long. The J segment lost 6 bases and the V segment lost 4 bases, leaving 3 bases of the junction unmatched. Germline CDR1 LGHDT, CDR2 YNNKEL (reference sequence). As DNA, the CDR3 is TGTGCCAGCAGCCCTAGCGGGGGGGAGCCCGGGGAGCTGTTTTTT. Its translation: CASSPSGGEPGELFF.

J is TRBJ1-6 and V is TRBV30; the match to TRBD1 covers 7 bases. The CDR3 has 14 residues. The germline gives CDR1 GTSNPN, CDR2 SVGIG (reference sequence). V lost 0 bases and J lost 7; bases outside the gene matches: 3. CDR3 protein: CAWSVRDRNSPLHF. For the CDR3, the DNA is TGTGCCTGGAGTGTGCGGGACAGAAATTCACCCCTCCACTTT.

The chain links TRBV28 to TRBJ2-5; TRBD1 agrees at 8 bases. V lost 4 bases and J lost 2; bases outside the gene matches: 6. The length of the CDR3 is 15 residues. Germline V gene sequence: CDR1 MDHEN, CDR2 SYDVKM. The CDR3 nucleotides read TGTGCCAGCAGTTCGTGGACAGGGCTTCAAGAGACCCAGTACTTC. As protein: CASSSWTGLQETQYF. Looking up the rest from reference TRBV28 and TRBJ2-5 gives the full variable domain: DVKVTQSSRYLVKRTGEKVFLECVQDMDHENMFWYRQDPGLGLRLIYFSYDVKMKEKGDIPEGYSVSREKKERFSLILESASTNQTSMYLCASSSWTGLQETQYFGPGTRLLVL.

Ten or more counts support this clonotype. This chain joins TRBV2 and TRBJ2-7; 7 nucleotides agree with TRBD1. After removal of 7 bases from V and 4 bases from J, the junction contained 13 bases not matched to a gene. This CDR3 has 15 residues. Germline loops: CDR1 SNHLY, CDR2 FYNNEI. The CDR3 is CASTAQGGGYYEQYF. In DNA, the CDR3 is TGTGCCAGCACCGCCCAAGGGGGCGGGTATTACGAGCAGTACTTC.

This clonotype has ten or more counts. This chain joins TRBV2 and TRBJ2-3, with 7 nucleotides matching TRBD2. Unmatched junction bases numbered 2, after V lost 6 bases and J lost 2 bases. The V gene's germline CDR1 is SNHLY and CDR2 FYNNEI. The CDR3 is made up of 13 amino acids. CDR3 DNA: TGTGCCAGCAGGGGACTACTCACAGATACGCAGTATTTT. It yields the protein CASRGLLTDTQYF.

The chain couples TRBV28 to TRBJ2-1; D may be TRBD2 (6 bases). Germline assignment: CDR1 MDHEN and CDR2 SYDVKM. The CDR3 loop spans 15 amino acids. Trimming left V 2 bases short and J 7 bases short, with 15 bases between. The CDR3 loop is CASSLVGAGGNEQFF. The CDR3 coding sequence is TGTGCCAGCAGTTTAGTTGGGGCTGGGGGGAATGAGCAGTTCTTC.

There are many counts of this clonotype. The CDR3 DNA follows: TGTGCCAGCTCACCAGCCGTACGACAGGGTGGCACTGAAGCTTTCTTT. Amino acids: CASSPAVRQGGTEAFF. The rearrangement joins TRBV18 to TRBJ1-1; 7 bases fit TRBD1. Germline V gene data show CDR1 as KGHSH and CDR2 as LQKENI. The CDR3 is made up of 16 amino acids. The junction had 10 bases not matched to a gene; V was cut back by 2 bases and J by 4 bases.

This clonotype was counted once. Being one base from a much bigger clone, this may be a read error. The CDR3 region is CASSLGWGQPRHF. In DNA form, the CDR3 reads TGTGCCAGCAGTTTGGGGTGGGGACAGCCCCGGCATTTT. The chain recombines TRBV6-2 or TRBV6-3 with TRBJ1-5; 7 bases align to TRBD1. From germline, CDR1 is MNHEY and CDR2 SVGEGT. The CDR3 spans 13 residues.

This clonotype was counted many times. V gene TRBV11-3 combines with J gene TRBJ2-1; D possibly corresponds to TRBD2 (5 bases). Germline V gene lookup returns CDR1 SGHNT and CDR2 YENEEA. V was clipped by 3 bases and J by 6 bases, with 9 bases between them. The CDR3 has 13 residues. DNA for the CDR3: TGTGCCAGCAGCTTTCGGGGTTTCAATGAGCAGTTCTTC. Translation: CASSFRGFNEQFF.

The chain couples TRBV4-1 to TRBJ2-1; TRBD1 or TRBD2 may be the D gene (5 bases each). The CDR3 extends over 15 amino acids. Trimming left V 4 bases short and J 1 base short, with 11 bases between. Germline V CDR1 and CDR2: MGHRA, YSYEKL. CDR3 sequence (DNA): TGCGCCAGCAGCCTCCGGGACGGGTCCTACAATGAGCAGTTCTTC. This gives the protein CASSLRDGSYNEQFF.

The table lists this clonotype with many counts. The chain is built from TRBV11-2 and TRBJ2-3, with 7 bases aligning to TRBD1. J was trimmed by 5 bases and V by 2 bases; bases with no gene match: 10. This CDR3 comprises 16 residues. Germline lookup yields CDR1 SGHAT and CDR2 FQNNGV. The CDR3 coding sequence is TGTGCCAGCAGCTTAAGGGTTCGGCAGGGGGAAGATACGCAGTATTTT. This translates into CASSLRVRQGEDTQYF.

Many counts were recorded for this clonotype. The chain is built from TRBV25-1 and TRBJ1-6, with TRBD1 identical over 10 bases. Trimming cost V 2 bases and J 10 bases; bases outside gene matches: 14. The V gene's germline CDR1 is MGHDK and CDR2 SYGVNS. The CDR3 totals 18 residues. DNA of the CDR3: TGTGCCAGCAGTGAAGACGGACAGGGGGTCTATCGTAGATCACCCCTCCACTTT. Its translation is CASSEDGQGVYRRSPLHF.

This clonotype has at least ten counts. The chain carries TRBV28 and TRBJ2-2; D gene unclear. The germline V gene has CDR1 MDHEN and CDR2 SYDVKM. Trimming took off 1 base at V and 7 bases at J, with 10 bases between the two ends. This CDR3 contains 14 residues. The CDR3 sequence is CASSLLGAGGELFF. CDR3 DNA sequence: TGTGCCAGCAGTTTATTGGGTGCCGGCGGGGAGCTGTTTTTT.

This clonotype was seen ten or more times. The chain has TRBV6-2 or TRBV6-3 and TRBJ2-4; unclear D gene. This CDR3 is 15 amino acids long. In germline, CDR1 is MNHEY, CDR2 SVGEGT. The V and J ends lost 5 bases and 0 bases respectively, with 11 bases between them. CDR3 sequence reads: CASSEDGLAKNIQYF. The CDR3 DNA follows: TGTGCCAGCAGTGAAGACGGTTTAGCCAAAAACATTCAGTACTTC.

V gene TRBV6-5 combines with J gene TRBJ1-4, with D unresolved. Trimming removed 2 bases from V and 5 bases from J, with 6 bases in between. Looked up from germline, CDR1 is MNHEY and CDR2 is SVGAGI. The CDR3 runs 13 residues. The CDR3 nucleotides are TGTGCCAGCAGTTACGGCCAAAATGAAAAACTGTTTTTT. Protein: CASSYGQNEKLFF.